The clone carrying this TCR beta chain was detected a few times. Its cognate antigen is unknown. This sample is part of a study of CD8 T cells in ankylosing spondylitis. Study conclusions and caveats: Existing reports had already noted some motif variants in reactive arthritis synovial fluid and blood. Blood of patients with ankylosing spondylitis appeared to be characterized by a TCR beta motif of about 8 highly homologous variants.

Quantitative molecular-barcoded 5'-RACE generated the TCR beta libraries. TCRdb recomputed calls from the 5' RACE reads with MiXCR, one row per CDR3 protein. The table has about 750,000 distinct CDR3 sequences, roughly 19% seen once. The CDR3 runs 16 residues. The germline V gene has CDR1 MNHNS and CDR2 SASEGT. Trimming at V came to 6 bases and at J to 2 bases, leaving 8 bases not matched to a gene. The source is a male donor with ankylosing spondylitis. Sequenced input: blood, either unsorted or a sorted T cell fraction (not recorded which). The V gene is TRBV6-1, the J gene TRBJ2-3, with 10 positions matching TRBD2. CDR3 nucleotide sequence: TGTGCCAGCAGCTCCAGGACTAGCGGATACACAGATACGCAGTATTTT. It specifies CASSSRTSGYTDTQYF.